This TCR beta chain was obtained from a study of T-cell reconstitution after alpha-beta-depleted transplantation in children (dated by TCRdb to 2016 to 2017). Broadly, across the study: Using TCR repertoire profiling, the study followed T-cell immune reconstitution in a quantitative way in children after TCRalphabeta/CD19-depleted allogeneic hematopoietic cell transplantation.

Per the publication, the treatment or condition label means: allogeneic hematopoietic cell transplantation with graft depleted of TCRalphabeta T cells and CD19 B cells. Transplant recipients were children who received TCRalphabeta/CD19-depleted allogeneic hematopoietic cell grafts. To prepare the library, PCR was applied. TCRdb names Illumina HiSeq 2500 as the instrument used. TCR library preparation used molecular barcoding, with unique molecular identifiers applied to normalize quantification of the TCRbeta repertoire. TCRdb applied fastp at Q25 and MiXCR to the public reads, then kept only in-frame beta chains. When rows share a CDR3 protein, they turn into one entry using the most common DNA and genes. A total of about 300,000 distinct CDR3 sequences appear in this sample, around a tenth of them only once. The biggest ten clones account for approximately 7.6% of the sample. The germline V gene (reference sequence) provides CDR1 SEHNR and CDR2 FQNEAQ. From its cysteine to its phenylalanine, the CDR3 spans 14 amino acids. Of the read, only the CDR3 DNA is kept; its 42 bases are in frame from base 1. Trimming costs V 4 bases and J 5 bases, and their ends lie 14 bases apart.

For this clonotype: The antigen it recognizes is unknown. No base qualities exist here, and no much larger clone lies one base off it.

Study-wide findings and limitations: Apparently early alphabetaT-cell count recovery about two months after transplant reportedly relied on only several hundred rapidly expanded clones derived from non-depleted graft cells. Over subsequent months, a decline in hyperexpanded clone frequencies was noted, and after one year, T-cell counts and TCRbeta diversity were mostly ascribed to newly produced T cells. In some patients, the high TCRbeta diversity seen at day 60 was put down to recipient T cells and intrathymic progenitors that had survived conditioning.

This clonotype was sampled from a boy less than two years old with acute myeloid leukemia, due to receive a stem cell transplant. The rearrangement joined TRBV7-9 to TRBJ2-5; TRBD1 could be the D gene, as 5 bases match. Material: PBMCs, obtained before TCRalphabeta/CD19-depleted stem cell transplant. The DNA is TGTGCCAGCAGCTCTTATCCAGGGTGGGAGACCCAGTACTTC. It translates as CASSSYPGWETQYF. With the rest looked up from the reference TRBV7-9 and TRBJ2-5 genes rather than sequenced, the full variable domain is DTGVSQNPRHKITKRGQNVTFRCDPISEHNRLYWYRQTLGQGPEFLTYFQNEAQLEKSRLLSDRFSAERPKGSFSTLEIQRTEQGDSAMYLCASSSYPGWETQYFGPGTRLLVL.